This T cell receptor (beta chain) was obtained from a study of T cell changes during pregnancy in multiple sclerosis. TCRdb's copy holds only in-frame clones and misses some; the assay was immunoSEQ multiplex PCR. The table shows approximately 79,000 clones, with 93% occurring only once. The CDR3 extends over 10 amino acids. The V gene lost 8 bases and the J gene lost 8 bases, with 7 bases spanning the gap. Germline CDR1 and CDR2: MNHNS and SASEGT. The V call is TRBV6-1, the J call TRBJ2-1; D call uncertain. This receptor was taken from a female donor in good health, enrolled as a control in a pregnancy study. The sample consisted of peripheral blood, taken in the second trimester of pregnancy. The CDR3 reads CASSNYEQFF. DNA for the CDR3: TGTGCCAGCTCAAACTATGAGCAGTTCTTC.